A selection of T cell receptor beta chains follows, all from one sample in a study of shared clonotypes between healthy human individuals. Sequencing was performed with immunoSEQ multiplex PCR; in TCRdb, only in-frame clones are kept and a portion is missing. The data hold 150,000 to 200,000 clones, with over 80% observed a single time. Sequencing was carried out using naive CD4+ T cells sorted from blood. These receptors originate from a woman aged 25-40 years in good health. CDR3s include the opening cysteine and the closing phenylalanine or tryptophan. The order of the fields is V gene, J gene, clone size, D gene, CDR3 DNA, CDR3 protein. A D gene is named only where the DNA matches it firmly. Where a row states a size, it is once, few, many or the class of an expanded clone; other rows omit it.

TRBV9	TRBJ2-1	NA	TRBD2	TGTGCCAGCAGCGTACCGACTAGCGACTCCTACAATGAGCAGTTCTTC	CASSVPTSDSYNEQFF
TRBV6-5	TRBJ2-7	NA	NA	TGTGCCAGCAGTTACTCCTTCTTGCCGGGCACCTACGAGCAGTACTTC	CASSYSFLPGTYEQYF
TRBV5-6	TRBJ2-7	NA	TRBD1	TGTGCCAGCAGCCTTGGACAGGGGGCAGGCTACGAGCAGTACTTC	CASSLGQGAGYEQYF
TRBV7-9	TRBJ1-2	NA	NA	TGTGCCAGCAGCTTAGCTGGGGGAGCGAACTATGGCTACACCTTC	CASSLAGGANYGYTF
TRBV27	TRBJ1-5	NA	NA	TGTGCCAGCAGGCCGTCGGGGCGCGACCGTGACAATCAGCCCCAGCATTTT	CASRPSGRDRDNQPQHF
TRBV18	TRBJ1-1	NA	NA	TGTGCCAGCTCACTCGGGGGGAACACTGAAGCTTTCTTT	CASSLGGNTEAFF
TRBV6-5	TRBJ2-7	once	NA	TGTGCCAGCAGCGACCGACCAGCCGTGTACGAGCAGTACTTC	CASSDRPAVYEQYF
TRBV18	TRBJ2-7	NA	TRBD1	TGTGCCAGCTCACAACAGGGGAACCCCTACGAGCAGTACTTC	CASSQQGNPYEQYF
TRBV6-5	TRBJ2-7	NA	NA	TGTGCCAGCAGTTACGGGGGGAACTCCTACGAGCAGTACTTC	CASSYGGNSYEQYF
TRBV18	TRBJ2-7	NA	TRBD2	TGTGCCAGCTCACTGGAGACTAGCACCTACGAGCAGTACTTC	CASSLETSTYEQYF
TRBV5-4	TRBJ2-7	NA	TRBD2	TGTGCCAGCAGCTTGGCAGGTAGCGGGAGTTACGAGCAGTACTTC	CASSLAGSGSYEQYF
TRBV19	TRBJ2-5	NA	NA	TGTGCCAGTAGTACCCCAGGAGGCAGGGGGGCGCGTCAAGAGACCCAGTACTTC	CASSTPGGRGARQETQYF
TRBV29-1	TRBJ2-7	NA	NA	TGCAGCGTCTACAGGGTTCCGGATAGAGACGAGCAGTACTTC	CSVYRVPDRDEQYF
TRBV29-1	TRBJ2-1	NA	TRBD2	TGCAGCCTGATGGGACTAAGCTCCTACAATGAGCAGTTCTTC	CSLMGLSSYNEQFF
TRBV27	TRBJ2-7	NA	NA	TGTGCCAGCAGTTTGACCCGACAGGCAATGTTTCACGAGCAGTACTTC	CASSLTRQAMFHEQYF
TRBV19	TRBJ2-1	NA	TRBD2	TGTGCCAGTAGTATAGGGGCGGGGGTGCCAAATGAGCAGTTCTTC	CASSIGAGVPNEQFF
TRBV2	TRBJ1-2	NA	TRBD1	TGTGCCAGCAGACCAGACAGGGCCGGTTGGGGCTACACCTTC	CASRPDRAGWGYTF
TRBV5-1	TRBJ2-7	NA	NA	TGCGCCAGCAGCCTTCTGGACAGACGGGCCTACGAGCAGTACTTC	CASSLLDRRAYEQYF
TRBV4-1	TRBJ1-1	NA	NA	TGCGCCAGCTCTCCTGTTAGGGGCATACTATGGAACACTGAAGCTTTCTTT	CASSPVRGILWNTEAFF
TRBV5-1	TRBJ2-1	NA	NA	TGCGCCAGCAGCCCGGGGGCAGGAACCTACGGCAATGAGCAGTTCTTC	CASSPGAGTYGNEQFF
TRBV11-2	TRBJ2-7	NA	TRBD2	TGTGCCAGCAGCTTAGGGGCGGGGGCCTACGAGCAGTACTTC	CASSLGAGAYEQYF
TRBV30	TRBJ2-3	NA	TRBD2	TGTGCCTGGAGTGTACGGACTAGCGGGCTAAAAGATACGCAGTATTTT	CAWSVRTSGLKDTQYF
TRBV5-1	TRBJ1-2	NA	TRBD1	TGCGCCGTCCACACAGGGGGCTATGGCTACACCTTC	CAVHTGGYGYTF
TRBV4-1	TRBJ2-2	NA	TRBD2	TGCGCCAGCAGCCGGACAGGACTAGCGGGAGGCGGGGAGCTGTTTTTT	CASSRTGLAGGGELFF
TRBV28	TRBJ1-4	NA	NA	TGTGCCAGCAGTTCCACCTCTGATGTGGCTAATGAAAAACTGTTTTTT	CASSSTSDVANEKLFF
TRBV30	TRBJ1-6	NA	NA	TGTGCCTGGAGTGCCCTGGCGGGGTATAGGAATTCACCCCTCCACTTT	CAWSALAGYRNSPLHF
TRBV5-6	TRBJ2-1	once	TRBD2	TGTGCCAGCAGCTTGGCCAACCTAGCGGGAGGGAAATCGGTTGAGCAGTTCTTC	CASSLANLAGGKSVEQFF
TRBV6-1	TRBJ2-7	NA	NA	TGTGCCAGCAGTGAAGAGACCGTCGGGGGCGGGTACGAGCAGTACTTC	CASSEETVGGGYEQYF
TRBV30	TRBJ2-3	NA	NA	TGTGCCTGGAGTGTTTTAGTCGCAGATACGCAGTATTTT	CAWSVLVADTQYF
TRBV5-1	TRBJ2-7	NA	TRBD2	TGCGCCAGCAGCTTGGATGTTAGCGGGAGGGCCTCACGAGGCGAGCAGTACTTC	CASSLDVSGRASRGEQYF
TRBV4-2	TRBJ2-7	NA	TRBD1	TGTGCCAGCAGCCAAGTGGTTCCGTTTGGACAGGGTCCCGCCGAGCAGTACTTC	CASSQVVPFGQGPAEQYF
TRBV28	TRBJ1-5	NA	TRBD1	TGTGCCAGCAGTCTAAGGACAGGGGGAAAAGGGCCCCAGCATTTT	CASSLRTGGKGPQHF
TRBV25-1	TRBJ2-7	few	NA	TGTGCCAGCAGTGAATATATCGGGAGTACCTACGAGCAGTACTTC	CASSEYIGSTYEQYF
TRBV28	TRBJ2-7	NA	NA	TGTGCCAGCAGTTTTGCACAGGGGGGGGACTACGAGCAGTACTTC	CASSFAQGGDYEQYF
TRBV4-2	TRBJ2-7	NA	TRBD2	TGTGCCAGCAGCCAGAGAGCGGGACTAGGGCTCTACGAGCAGTACTTC	CASSQRAGLGLYEQYF
TRBV10-3	TRBJ2-1	NA	TRBD1	TGTGCCATCAGCCAAACCGGGACAGGGCTAGGGGGACTCTACAATGAGCAGTTCTTC	CAISQTGTGLGGLYNEQFF
TRBV12-1	TRBJ1-1	NA	NA	TGTGCCAGCAGCTTTACCCGGACCCCCAGGTTTAGCACAACGGACACTGAAGCTTTCTTT	CASSFTRTPRFSTTDTEAFF
TRBV19	TRBJ2-1	NA	TRBD1	TGTGCCAGTAGTATGGCAGGGGGCGGCTATAATGAGCAGTTCTTC	CASSMAGGGYNEQFF
TRBV9	TRBJ2-7	few	NA	TGTGCCAGCAGCCCGCGGGGAGAGGTGTACGAGCAGTACTTC	CASSPRGEVYEQYF
TRBV5-1	TRBJ1-2	NA	TRBD1	TGCGCCAGCAGCGGGGCCGGGACAGGGACCTATGGCTACACCTTC	CASSGAGTGTYGYTF
TRBV27	TRBJ2-7	NA	TRBD2	TGTGCCAGCAGCCGTATCGGCAAAAGTAGCGGGAGGGCCAACGAGCAGTACTTC	CASSRIGKSSGRANEQYF
TRBV4-1	TRBJ2-1	NA	TRBD2	TGCGCCAGCAGCCACGGGAGCGGGAGCTCCTACAATGAGCAGTTCTTC	CASSHGSGSSYNEQFF
TRBV18	TRBJ2-7	NA	NA	TGTGCCAGCTCACCACCGGGGGCCCCCCTCGAGCAGTACTTC	CASSPPGAPLEQYF
TRBV7-9	TRBJ1-4	NA	NA	TGTGCCAGCAGCCTCCTAGCTGCAACTAATGAAAAACTGTTTTTT	CASSLLAATNEKLFF
TRBV18	TRBJ1-3	NA	NA	TGTGCCAGCTCACCACAGGTCGAAGGCTCTGGAAACACCATATATTTT	CASSPQVEGSGNTIYF
TRBV6-5	TRBJ1-5	NA	TRBD1	TGTGCCAGCAGTTTTACACAGGGGGGGAATCAGCCCCAGCATTTT	CASSFTQGGNQPQHF
TRBV6-4	TRBJ2-5	NA	TRBD2	TGTGCCAGCAGTGACTCAGCGGGAGGGTTGTACTTC	CASSDSAGGLYF
TRBV7-6	TRBJ1-3	once	NA	TGTGCCAGCAGCTTACCCCAGGGAAACACCATATATTTT	CASSLPQGNTIYF
TRBV6-1	TRBJ1-5	few	NA	TGTGCCAGCATTCGGGGGAGCAATCAGCCCCAGCATTTT	CASIRGSNQPQHF
TRBV18	TRBJ2-3	NA	NA	TGTGCCAGCTCACCAATGGACAGAGCGACCACAGATACGCAGTATTTT	CASSPMDRATTDTQYF
TRBV6-5	TRBJ1-2	NA	TRBD1	TGTGCCAGCAGTCGGACAGGGCCCCTTTATGGCTACACCTTC	CASSRTGPLYGYTF
TRBV18	TRBJ2-7	NA	NA	TGTGCCAGCTCACCACCAAGCCAGTCTTACTACGAGCAGTACTTC	CASSPPSQSYYEQYF
TRBV19	TRBJ2-1	NA	NA	TGTGCCAGCCGGCCAGCGGGTCGCTCCTACAATGAGCAGTTCTTC	CASRPAGRSYNEQFF
TRBV5-4	TRBJ1-1	once	NA	TGTGCCAGCAGCCCTGATCTCAGGGCAATCACTGAAGCTTTCTTT	CASSPDLRAITEAFF
TRBV6-1	TRBJ1-1	NA	NA	TGTGCCAGCCTCCTTGTTGCAGGCACTGAAGCTTTCTTT	CASLLVAGTEAFF
TRBV28	TRBJ2-5	NA	NA	TGTGCCAGCAGTGAAGAGACCCAGTACTTC	CASSEETQYF
TRBV7-3	TRBJ2-5	NA	TRBD2	TGTGCCAGCAGCCCGGGACTAGCGGAGACCCAGTACTTC	CASSPGLAETQYF
TRBV7-9	TRBJ2-1	once	TRBD2	TGTGCCAGCAGCTTAGATTGGTCTAGCGGGAGTTCCTACAATGAGCAGTTCTTC	CASSLDWSSGSSYNEQFF
TRBV6-1	TRBJ1-2	few	TRBD1	TGTGCCAGCACCTCGGGACAGGGGGCGGATGGCTACACCTTC	CASTSGQGADGYTF